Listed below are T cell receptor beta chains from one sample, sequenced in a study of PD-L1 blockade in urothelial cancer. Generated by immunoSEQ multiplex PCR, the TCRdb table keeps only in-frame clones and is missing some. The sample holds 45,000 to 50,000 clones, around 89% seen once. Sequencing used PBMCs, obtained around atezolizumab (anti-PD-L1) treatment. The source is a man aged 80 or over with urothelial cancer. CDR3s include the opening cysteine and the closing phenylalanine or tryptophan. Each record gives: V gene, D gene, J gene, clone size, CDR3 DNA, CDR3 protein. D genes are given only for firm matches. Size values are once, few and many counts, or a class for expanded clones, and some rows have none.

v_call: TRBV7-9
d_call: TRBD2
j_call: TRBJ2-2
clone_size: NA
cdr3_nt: TGTGCCAGCAGGGGTAGGCTGGGACTAGCGGGAGCCGGCACCGGGGAGCTGTTTTTT
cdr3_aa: CASRGRLGLAGAGTGELFF

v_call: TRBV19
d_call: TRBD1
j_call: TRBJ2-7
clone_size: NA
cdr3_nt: TGTGCCAGTAGTATTTGGGACAGGGAACACAAGCAGTACTTC
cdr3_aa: CASSIWDREHKQYF

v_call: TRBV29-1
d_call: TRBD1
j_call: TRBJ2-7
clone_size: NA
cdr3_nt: TGCAGCGTTGATAGCGGACAGGGTTCCTACGAGCAGTACTTC
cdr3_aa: CSVDSGQGSYEQYF

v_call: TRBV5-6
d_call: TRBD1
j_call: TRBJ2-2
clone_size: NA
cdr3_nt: TGTGCCAGCAGCTTCAGACAGGGCCTAAGAGGGGGGGAGCTGTTTTTT
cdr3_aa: CASSFRQGLRGGELFF

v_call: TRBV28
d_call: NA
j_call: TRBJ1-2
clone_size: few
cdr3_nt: TGTGCCAGCAGACCCACAGGGCGGGATGGCTACACCTTC
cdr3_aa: CASRPTGRDGYTF

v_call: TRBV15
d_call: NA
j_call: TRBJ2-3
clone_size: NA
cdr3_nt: TGTGCCACCAGCAGGAACTGGGATACGCAGTATTTT
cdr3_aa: CATSRNWDTQYF

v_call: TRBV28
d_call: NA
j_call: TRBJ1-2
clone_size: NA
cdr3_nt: TGTGCCAGCAGGAGCCGCTCTGTTCTGTACACCTTC
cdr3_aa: CASRSRSVLYTF

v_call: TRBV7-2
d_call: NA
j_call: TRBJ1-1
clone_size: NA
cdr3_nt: TGTGCCAGCAGCCCTCTTGCAGGGGTCACTGAAGCTTTCTTT
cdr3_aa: CASSPLAGVTEAFF

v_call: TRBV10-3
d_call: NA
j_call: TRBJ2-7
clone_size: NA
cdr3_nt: TGTGCCATCAGTGTTGCATTGGAGCACCCAGACTACGAGCAGTACTTC
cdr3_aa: CAISVALEHPDYEQYF

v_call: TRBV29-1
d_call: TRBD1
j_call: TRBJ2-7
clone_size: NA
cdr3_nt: TGCAGCGTTGAAGATCGGGACAGGGGTTCCTACGAGCAGTACTTC
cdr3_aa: CSVEDRDRGSYEQYF

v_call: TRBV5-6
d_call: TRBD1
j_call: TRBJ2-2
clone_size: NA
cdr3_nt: TGTGCCAGCAGCTTGCTGAGACAGGGTAACACCGGGGAGCTGTTTTTT
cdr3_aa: CASSLLRQGNTGELFF

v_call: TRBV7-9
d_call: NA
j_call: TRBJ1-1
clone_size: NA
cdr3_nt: TGTGCCAGCAGCCCCCAACAGGGATTGACTGAAGCTTTCTTT
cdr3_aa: CASSPQQGLTEAFF

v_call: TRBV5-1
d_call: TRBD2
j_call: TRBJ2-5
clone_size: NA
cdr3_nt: TGCGCCAGCAGCTTGGACCAGCGGGAGTTTCGGGAGACCCAGTACTTC
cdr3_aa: CASSLDQREFRETQYF

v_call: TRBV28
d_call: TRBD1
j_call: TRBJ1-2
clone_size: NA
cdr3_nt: TGTGCCAGCAGACCTTTAGGACAGGGGGCTCGATATGGCTACACCTTC
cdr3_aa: CASRPLGQGARYGYTF

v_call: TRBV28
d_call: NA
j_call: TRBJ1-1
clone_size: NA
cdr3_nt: TGTGCCAGCAGTTTAAGGGGTCGAGGGAACACTGAAGCTTTCTTT
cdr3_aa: CASSLRGRGNTEAFF

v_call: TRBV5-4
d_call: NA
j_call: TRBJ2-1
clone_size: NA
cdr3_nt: TGTGCCAGCACCCAGGCCCAGCGGAACACCAATGAGCAGTTCTTC
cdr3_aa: CASTQAQRNTNEQFF

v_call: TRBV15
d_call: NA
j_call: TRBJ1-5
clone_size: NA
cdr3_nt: TGTGCCACCAGCAGAGATAGGGGTCAGCCCCAGCATTTT
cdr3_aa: CATSRDRGQPQHF

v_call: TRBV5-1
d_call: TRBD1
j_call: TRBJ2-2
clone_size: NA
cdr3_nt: TGCGCCAGCAGCCTGGACAGGGGGCAGGGGACCGGGGAGCTGTTTTTT
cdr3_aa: CASSLDRGQGTGELFF

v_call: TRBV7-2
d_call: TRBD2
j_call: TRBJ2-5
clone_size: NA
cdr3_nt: TGTGCCAGCAGCTTATTCAGGACTAGCGGGATGAGAGAGACCCAGTACTTC
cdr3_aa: CASSLFRTSGMRETQYF

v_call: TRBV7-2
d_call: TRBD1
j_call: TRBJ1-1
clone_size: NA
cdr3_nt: TGTGCCAGCAGCTTTGGACAGGGCACTGAAGCTTTCTTT
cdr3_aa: CASSFGQGTEAFF

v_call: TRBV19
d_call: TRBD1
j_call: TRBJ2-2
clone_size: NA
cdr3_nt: TGTGCCAGTAGTGCGACAGGGGGCGGGGGCACCGGGGAGCTGTTTTTT
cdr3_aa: CASSATGGGGTGELFF

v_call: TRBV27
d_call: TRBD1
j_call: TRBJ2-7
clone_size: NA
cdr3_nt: TGTGCCAGCAGTTCACGACAGGGCGGGTCCTACGAGCAGTACTTC
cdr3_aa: CASSSRQGGSYEQYF

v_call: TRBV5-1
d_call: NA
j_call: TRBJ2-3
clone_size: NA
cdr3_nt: TGCGCCAGCAGCTTAGGACATCAGACAGATACGCAGTATTTT
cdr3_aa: CASSLGHQTDTQYF

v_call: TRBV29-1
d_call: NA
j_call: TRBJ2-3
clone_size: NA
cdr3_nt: TGCAGCGTTGGTTTAGCGGTTAGCACAGATACGCAGTATTTT
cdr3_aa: CSVGLAVSTDTQYF

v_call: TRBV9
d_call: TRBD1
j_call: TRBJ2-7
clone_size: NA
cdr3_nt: TGTGCCAGCAGCGCGGGGACAGAAGCCTCGTCCGAGCAGTACTTC
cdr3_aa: CASSAGTEASSEQYF

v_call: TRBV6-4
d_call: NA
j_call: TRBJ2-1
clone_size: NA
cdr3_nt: TGTGCCAGCAGTGCTAGGGGGAATGAGCAGTTCTTC
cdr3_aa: CASSARGNEQFF

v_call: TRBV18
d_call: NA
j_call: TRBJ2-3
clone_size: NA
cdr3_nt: TGTGCCAGCTCACCACGGGTTAAGGAGTTGGCAGATACGCAGTATTTT
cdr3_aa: CASSPRVKELADTQYF

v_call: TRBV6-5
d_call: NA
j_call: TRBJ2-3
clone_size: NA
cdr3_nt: TGTGCCAGCAGTTATAGGGGGAGCACAGATACGCAGTATTTT
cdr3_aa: CASSYRGSTDTQYF

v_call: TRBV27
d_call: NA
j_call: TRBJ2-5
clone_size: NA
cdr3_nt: TGTGCCAGCAGTTTATGGGGGGACGAGACCCAGTACTTC
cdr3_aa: CASSLWGDETQYF

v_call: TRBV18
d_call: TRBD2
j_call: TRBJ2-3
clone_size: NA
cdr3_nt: TGTGCCAGCTCACTAAGGACTAGGAGCACAGATACGCAGTATTTT
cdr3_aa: CASSLRTRSTDTQYF

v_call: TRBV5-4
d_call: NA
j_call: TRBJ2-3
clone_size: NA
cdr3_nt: TGTGCCAGCAGCCGCCTCGGGGGGCCAGATACGCAGTATTTT
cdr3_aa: CASSRLGGPDTQYF

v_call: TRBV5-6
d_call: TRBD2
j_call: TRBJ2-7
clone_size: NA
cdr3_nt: TGTGCCAGCAGCTTGGGTAGCGGGAGAAGGGGCGAGCAGTACTTC
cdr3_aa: CASSLGSGRRGEQYF

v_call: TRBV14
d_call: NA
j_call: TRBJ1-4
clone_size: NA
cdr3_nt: TGTGCCAGCAGCCAAGAATGGAGACAGTTTAATGAAAAACTGTTTTTT
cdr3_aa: CASSQEWRQFNEKLFF

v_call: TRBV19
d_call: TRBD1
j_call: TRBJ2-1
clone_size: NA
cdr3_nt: TGTGCCAGTAGTTCCCGGACAGGAGGCCCCTTCAATGAGCAGTTCTTC
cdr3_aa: CASSSRTGGPFNEQFF

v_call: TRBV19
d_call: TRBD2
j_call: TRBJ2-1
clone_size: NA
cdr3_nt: TGTGCCAGTAGTATTAGAGCGGGAGGGCCCAATGAGCAGTTCTTC
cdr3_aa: CASSIRAGGPNEQFF

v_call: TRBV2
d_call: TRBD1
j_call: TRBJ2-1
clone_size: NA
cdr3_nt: TGTGCCAGCAGTGAAGCCGGACAGGGGGTCGGTGAGCAGTTCTTC
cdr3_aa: CASSEAGQGVGEQFF

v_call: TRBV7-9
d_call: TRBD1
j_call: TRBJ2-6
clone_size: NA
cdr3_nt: TGTGCCAGCAGCCTCCAGGGGGCAGTGGCCAACGTCCTGACTTTC
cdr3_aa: CASSLQGAVANVLTF

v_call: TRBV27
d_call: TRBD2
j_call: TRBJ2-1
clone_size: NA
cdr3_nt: TGTGCCAGCAGTTTAAGCGGGAGAGGCTACAATGAGCAGTTCTTC
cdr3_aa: CASSLSGRGYNEQFF

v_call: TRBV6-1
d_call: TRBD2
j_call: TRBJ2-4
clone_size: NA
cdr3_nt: TGTGCCAGCAGTGAACCGGGGGCGGGACTAGCGGGAGGACTAGCCAAAAACATTCAGTACTTC
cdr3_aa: CASSEPGAGLAGGLAKNIQYF

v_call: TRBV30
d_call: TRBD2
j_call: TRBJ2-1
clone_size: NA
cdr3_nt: TGTGCCTGGAGTCCACCCTACCGGGGGGGTGAGCAGTTCTTC
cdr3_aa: CAWSPPYRGGEQFF

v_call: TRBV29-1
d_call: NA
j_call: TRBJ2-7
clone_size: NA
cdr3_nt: TGCAGCGTCCGTCAGGGGACCTACGAGCAGTACTTC
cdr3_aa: CSVRQGTYEQYF

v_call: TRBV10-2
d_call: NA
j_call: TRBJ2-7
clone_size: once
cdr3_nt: TGCGCCAGCAGTCTCTCCAGGGGGGCCTACGAGCAGTACTTC
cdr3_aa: CASSLSRGAYEQYF

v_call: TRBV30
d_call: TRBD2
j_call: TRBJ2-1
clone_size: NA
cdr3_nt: TGTGCCTGGAGTGTAAAGACTAGCGGGAGGGCTGAGCAGTTCTTC
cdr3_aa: CAWSVKTSGRAEQFF

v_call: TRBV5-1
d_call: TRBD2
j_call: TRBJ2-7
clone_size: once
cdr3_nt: TGCGCCAGCAGCCGGGGAGGGACGGGCTCCTACGAGCAGTACTTC
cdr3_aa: CASSRGGTGSYEQYF

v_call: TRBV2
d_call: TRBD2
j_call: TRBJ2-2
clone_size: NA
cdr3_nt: TGTGCCAGCAACCAAGGACTAGCGGGCCGAGAGCTGTTTTTT
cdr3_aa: CASNQGLAGRELFF

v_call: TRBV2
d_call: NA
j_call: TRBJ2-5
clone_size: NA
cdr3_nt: TGTGCCAGCAGTGAAGACGTCGGCCAAGAGACCCAGTACTTC
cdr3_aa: CASSEDVGQETQYF

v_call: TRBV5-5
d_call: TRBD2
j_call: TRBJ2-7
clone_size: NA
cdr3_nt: TGTGCCAGCAGCTTAACTAGCGGGGACCCCTACGAGCAGTACTTC
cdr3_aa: CASSLTSGDPYEQYF

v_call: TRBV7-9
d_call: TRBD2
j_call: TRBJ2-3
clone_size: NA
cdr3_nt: TGTGCCAGCAGCGATACATTGACTAGCGGGAGCAATACAGATACGCAGTATTTT
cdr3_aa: CASSDTLTSGSNTDTQYF

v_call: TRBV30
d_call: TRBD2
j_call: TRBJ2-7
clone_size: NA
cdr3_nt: TGTGCCTGGACCCCACTAGCGGGAGTCTACGAGCAGTACTTC
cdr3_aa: CAWTPLAGVYEQYF

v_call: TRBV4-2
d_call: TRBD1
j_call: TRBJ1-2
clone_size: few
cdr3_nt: TGTGCCAGCAGCCAAGAGGGAACAGGGGGCGCGGGCTACACCTTC
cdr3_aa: CASSQEGTGGAGYTF

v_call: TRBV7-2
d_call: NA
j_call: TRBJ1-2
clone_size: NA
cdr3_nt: TGTGCCAGCAGTCGCGTTCAGAGGGGCTACACCTTC
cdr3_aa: CASSRVQRGYTF

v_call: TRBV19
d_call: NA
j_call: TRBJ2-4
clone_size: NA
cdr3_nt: TGTGCCAGTAGTATAAGTAGCGCTCTAGCCAAAAACATTCAGTACTTC
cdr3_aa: CASSISSALAKNIQYF

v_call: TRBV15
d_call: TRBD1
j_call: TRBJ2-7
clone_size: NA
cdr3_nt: TGTGCCACCAGCAGAGAATCGGGACAGTCCTACGAGCAGTACTTC
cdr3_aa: CATSRESGQSYEQYF

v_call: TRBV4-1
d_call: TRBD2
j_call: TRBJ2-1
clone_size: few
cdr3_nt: TGCGCCAGCAGCCAAGTACTAGCGTATCAGTTCTTC
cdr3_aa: CASSQVLAYQFF